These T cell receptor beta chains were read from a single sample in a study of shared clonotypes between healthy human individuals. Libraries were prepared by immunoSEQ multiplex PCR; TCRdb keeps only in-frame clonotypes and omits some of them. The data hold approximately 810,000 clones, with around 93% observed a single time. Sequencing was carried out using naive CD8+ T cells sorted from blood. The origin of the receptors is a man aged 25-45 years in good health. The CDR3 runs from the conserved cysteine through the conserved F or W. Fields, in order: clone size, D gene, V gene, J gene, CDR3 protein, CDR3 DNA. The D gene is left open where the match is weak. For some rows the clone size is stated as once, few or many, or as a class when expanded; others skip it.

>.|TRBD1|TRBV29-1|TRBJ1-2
CSVGTGTYTF
TGCAGCGTTGGGACAGGGACCTACACCTTC
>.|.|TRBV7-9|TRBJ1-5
CASSLGRLPQHF
TGTGCCAGCAGCTTAGGTCGGTTGCCCCAGCATTTT
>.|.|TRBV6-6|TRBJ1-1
CASSYSREGNTEAFF
TGTGCCAGCAGTTACTCGAGGGAAGGGAACACTGAAGCTTTCTTT
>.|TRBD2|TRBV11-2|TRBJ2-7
CASSPHSTSGRSYEQYF
TGTGCCAGCAGCCCCCACTCTACTAGCGGACGGTCCTACGAGCAGTACTTC
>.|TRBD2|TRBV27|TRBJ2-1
CASSLAGGREEQFF
TGTGCCAGCAGCCTAGCAGGCGGGAGGGAAGAGCAGTTCTTC
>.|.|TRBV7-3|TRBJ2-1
CASSLGVGGTYNEQFF
TGTGCCAGCAGCTTAGGGGTGGGCGGGACCTACAATGAGCAGTTCTTC
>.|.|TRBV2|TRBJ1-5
CASSESGVRVTGNQPQHF
TGTGCCAGCAGTGAGAGCGGGGTTAGGGTTACGGGCAATCAGCCCCAGCATTTT
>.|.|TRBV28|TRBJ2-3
CASSPPPTDTQYF
TGTGCCAGCAGTCCCCCCCCCACAGATACGCAGTATTTT
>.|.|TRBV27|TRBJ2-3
CASRPWTVGQSSTDTQYF
TGTGCCAGCAGACCCTGGACAGTGGGGCAAAGTAGCACAGATACGCAGTATTTT
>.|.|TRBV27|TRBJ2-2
CASTRGLTGELFF
TGTGCCAGCACTCGGGGGCTCACCGGGGAGCTGTTTTTT
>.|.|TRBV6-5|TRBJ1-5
CASSPRHGYNQPQHF
TGTGCCAGCAGTCCACGACACGGATACAATCAGCCCCAGCATTTT
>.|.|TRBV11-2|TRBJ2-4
CASSLDTNLLAKNIQYF
TGTGCCAGCAGCTTAGACACAAACTTATTAGCCAAAAACATTCAGTACTTC
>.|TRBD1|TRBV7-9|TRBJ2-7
CATSDRVYEQYF
TGTGCCACCTCGGACAGGGTCTACGAGCAGTACTTC
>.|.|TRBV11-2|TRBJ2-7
CASSPDSAYEQYF
TGTGCCAGCAGCCCGGACAGTGCCTACGAGCAGTACTTC
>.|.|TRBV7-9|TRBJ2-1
CASSFGNEQFF
TGTGCCAGCAGCTTTGGGAATGAGCAGTTCTTC
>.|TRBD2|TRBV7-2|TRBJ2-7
CASSLFGGENYEQYF
TGTGCCAGCAGCTTATTTGGGGGGGAAAACTACGAGCAGTACTTC
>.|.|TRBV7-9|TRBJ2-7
CASSARGLSYEQYF
TGTGCCAGCAGCGCGCGAGGCCTTAGCTACGAGCAGTACTTC
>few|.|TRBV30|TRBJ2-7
CAWRVIGPSYEQYF
TGTGCCTGGAGGGTAATTGGTCCCTCCTACGAGCAGTACTTC
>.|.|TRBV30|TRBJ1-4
CAWSGTVNEKLFF
TGTGCCTGGAGTGGGACAGTGAATGAAAAACTGTTTTTT
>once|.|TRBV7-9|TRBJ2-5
CASSRNLQETQYF
TGTGCCAGCAGCCGGAATCTTCAAGAGACCCAGTACTTC
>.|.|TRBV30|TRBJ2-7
CAWSLDYSYEQYF
TGTGCCTGGAGTCTTGACTACTCCTACGAGCAGTACTTC
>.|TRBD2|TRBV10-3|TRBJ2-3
CAISESQGLAGGFDTQYF
TGTGCCATCAGTGAGTCCCAAGGACTAGCGGGAGGCTTCGATACGCAGTATTTT
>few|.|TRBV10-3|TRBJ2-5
CAISEPASLAGKETQYF
TGTGCCATCAGTGAGCCTGCGTCACTGGCAGGAAAAGAGACCCAGTACTTC
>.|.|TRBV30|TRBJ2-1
CAWSPLAGGGNEQFF
TGTGCCTGGAGTCCCTTAGCAGGGGGGGGGAATGAGCAGTTCTTC
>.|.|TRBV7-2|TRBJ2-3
CASSLVFGDISADTQYF
TGTGCCAGCAGCTTAGTATTTGGGGACATCTCCGCTGATACGCAGTATTTT
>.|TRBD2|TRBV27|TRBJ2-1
CASSLYEGTSGNNEQFF
TGTGCCAGCAGTTTATACGAAGGGACTAGCGGGAACAATGAGCAGTTCTTC
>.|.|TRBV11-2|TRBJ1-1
CASSLDVGGWATEAFF
TGTGCCAGCAGCTTAGATGTGGGGGGTTGGGCGACTGAAGCTTTCTTT
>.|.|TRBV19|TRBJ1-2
CASSILPTDQTYGYTF
TGTGCCAGTAGTATACTCCCGACGGACCAGACGTATGGCTACACCTTC
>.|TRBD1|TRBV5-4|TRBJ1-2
CASSTGTGGGPYGYTF
TGTGCCAGCAGCACGGGGACAGGGGGGGGACCCTATGGCTACACCTTC
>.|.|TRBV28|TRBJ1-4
CASSAWDGINEKLFF
TGTGCCAGCAGTGCCTGGGACGGAATTAATGAAAAACTGTTTTTT
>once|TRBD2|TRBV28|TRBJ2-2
CASRGLAGGNTGELFF
TGTGCCAGCAGGGGACTAGCGGGAGGAAACACCGGGGAGCTGTTTTTT
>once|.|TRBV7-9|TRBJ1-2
CASSHATTSYNYGYTF
TGTGCCAGCAGCCATGCGACAACCTCTTATAACTATGGCTACACCTTC
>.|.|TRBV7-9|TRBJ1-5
CASSRGDSQPQHF
TGTGCCAGCAGCCGGGGGGATTCTCAGCCCCAGCATTTT
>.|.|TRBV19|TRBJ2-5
CASTTLLGETQYF
TGTGCCAGTACTACTCTCCTCGGGGAGACCCAGTACTTC
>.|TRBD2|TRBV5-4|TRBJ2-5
CASSRGVSFGAGGLGTQYF
TGTGCCAGCAGCCGGGGGGTGTCGTTCGGAGCGGGAGGTTTGGGGACCCAGTACTTC
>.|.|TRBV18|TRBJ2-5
CASSPRQATSQETQYF
TGTGCCAGCTCACCGCGACAGGCTACCTCCCAAGAGACCCAGTACTTC
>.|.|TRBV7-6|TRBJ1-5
CASSLGPDSNQPQHF
TGTGCCAGCAGCTTAGGGCCGGATTCCAATCAGCCCCAGCATTTT
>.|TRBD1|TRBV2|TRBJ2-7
CASTAGGLYEQYF
TGTGCCAGCACGGCAGGGGGCTTGTACGAGCAGTACTTC
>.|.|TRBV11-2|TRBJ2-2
CASSSGATNTGELFF
TGTGCCAGCAGTTCAGGGGCCACGAACACCGGGGAGCTGTTTTTT
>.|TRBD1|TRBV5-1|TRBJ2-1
CASSSDRGRIDEQFF
TGCGCCAGCAGCTCGGACAGGGGGCGGATCGATGAGCAGTTCTTC
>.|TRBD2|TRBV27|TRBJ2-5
CASSFSSGQETQYF
TGTGCCAGCAGTTTCTCTAGCGGCCAAGAGACCCAGTACTTC
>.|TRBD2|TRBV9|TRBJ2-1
CASSVDPSGYNEQFF
TGTGCCAGCAGCGTAGACCCTAGCGGGTACAATGAGCAGTTCTTC
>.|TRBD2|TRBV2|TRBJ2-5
CASSFSAGGETQYF
TGTGCCAGCTCTTTCTCGGCGGGGGGAGAGACCCAGTACTTC
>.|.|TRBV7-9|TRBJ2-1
CASSLSLNEQFF
TGTGCCAGCAGCTTATCCCTCAATGAGCAGTTCTTC
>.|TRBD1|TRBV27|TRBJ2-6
CASRPQGTGANVLTF
TGTGCCAGCAGGCCACAGGGGACTGGGGCCAACGTCCTGACTTTC
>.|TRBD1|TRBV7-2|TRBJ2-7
CASSATGTGSYEQYF
TGTGCCAGCAGCGCAACCGGGACAGGGTCGTACGAGCAGTACTTC
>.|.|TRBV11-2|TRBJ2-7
CASSLPLGGKAYEQYF
TGTGCCAGCAGCTTACCCCTGGGGGGAAAAGCTTACGAGCAGTACTTC
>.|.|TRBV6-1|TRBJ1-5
CASSETLTGSNQPQHF
TGTGCCAGCAGTGAAACCTTAACCGGCAGCAATCAGCCCCAGCATTTT
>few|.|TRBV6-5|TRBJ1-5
CASRHRVGNQPQHF
TGTGCCAGCAGACACAGGGTTGGCAATCAGCCCCAGCATTTT